The sequence of this T cell receptor beta chain was determined in a study of blood T cell repertoires in COVID-19. The wider study: Sites in the United States, Italy and Spain provided acute and convalescent COVID-19 samples.

Generated by immunoSEQ multiplex PCR, the TCRdb table keeps only in-frame clones and is missing some. The table shows around 220,000 clones, with 84% occurring only once. In germline, CDR1 is SGHTA, CDR2 FQGNSA. The CDR3 extends over 13 amino acids. Trimming pared 3 bases from V and 10 bases from J, leaving 15 bases between. The TCR originated in a man aged 25 to 40 with active or convalescent COVID-19. V and J are TRBV7-2 and TRBJ1-2; maybe TRBD1 (6 bases). Material: peripheral blood. The CDR3 is CASSLRQGQNYTF. CDR3 DNA: TGTGCCAGCAGCTTGAGGCAGGGGCAGAACTACACCTTC.